This TCR beta chain came from a study of blood T cell repertoires in COVID-19. As for this clone: The same CDR3 arises from other DNA sequences in this sample as well.

The CDR3 spans 14 residues. Per germline, CDR1 SGDLS and CDR2 YYNGEE. V lost 3 bases to trimming and J lost 1 base; unmatched junction nucleotides: 4. The protocol was immunoSEQ multiplex PCR, while the TCRdb copy is restricted to in-frame clones and leaves out a portion. The table records about 160,000 clones, over 65% of them present only once. The V and J genes are TRBV9 and TRBJ2-7; 7 bases line up with TRBD1. The material sequenced was peripheral blood. The clonotype originates from a man in his fifties or sixties with acute or convalescent COVID-19. CDR3 DNA sequence: TGTGCCAGCAGCGAGGGGACAGTTTCCTACGAGCAGTACTTC. The encoded protein is CASSEGTVSYEQYF.